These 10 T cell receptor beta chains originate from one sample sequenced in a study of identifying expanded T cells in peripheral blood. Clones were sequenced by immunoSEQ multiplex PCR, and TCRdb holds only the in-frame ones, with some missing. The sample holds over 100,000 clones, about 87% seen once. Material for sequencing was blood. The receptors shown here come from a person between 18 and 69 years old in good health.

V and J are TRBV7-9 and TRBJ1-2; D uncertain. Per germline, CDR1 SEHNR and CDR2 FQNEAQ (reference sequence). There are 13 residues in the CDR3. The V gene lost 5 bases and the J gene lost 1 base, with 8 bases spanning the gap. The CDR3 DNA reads TGTGCCAGCAGCATGCGGATTAACTATGGCTACACCTTC. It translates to CASSMRINYGYTF.

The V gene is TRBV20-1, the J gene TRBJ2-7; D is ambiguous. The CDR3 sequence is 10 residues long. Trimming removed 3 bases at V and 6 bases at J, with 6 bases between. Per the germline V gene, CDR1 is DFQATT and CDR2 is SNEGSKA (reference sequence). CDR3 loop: CSARAAEQYF. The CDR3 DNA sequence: TGCAGTGCTAGGGCAGCCGAGCAGTACTTC.

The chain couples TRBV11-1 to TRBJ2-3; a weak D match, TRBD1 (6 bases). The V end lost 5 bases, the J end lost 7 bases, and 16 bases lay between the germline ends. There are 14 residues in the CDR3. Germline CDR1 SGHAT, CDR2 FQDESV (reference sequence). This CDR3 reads CASSLRGQSNTQYF. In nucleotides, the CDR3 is TGTGCCAGCAGCCTTCGCGGACAGTCCAATACGCAGTATTTT.

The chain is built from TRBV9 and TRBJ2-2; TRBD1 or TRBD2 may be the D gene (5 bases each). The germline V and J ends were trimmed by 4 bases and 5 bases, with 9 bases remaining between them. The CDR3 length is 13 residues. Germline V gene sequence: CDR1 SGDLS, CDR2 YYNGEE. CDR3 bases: TGTGCCAGCAGCCGGGGCCGTACCGGGGAGCTGTTTTTT. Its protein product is CASSRGRTGELFF. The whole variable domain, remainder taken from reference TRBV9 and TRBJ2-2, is DSGVTQTPKHLITATGQRVTLRCSPRSGDLSVYWYQQSLDQGLQFLIQYYNGEERAKGNILERFSAQQFPDLHSELNLSSLELGDSALYFCASSRGRTGELFFGEGSRLTVL.

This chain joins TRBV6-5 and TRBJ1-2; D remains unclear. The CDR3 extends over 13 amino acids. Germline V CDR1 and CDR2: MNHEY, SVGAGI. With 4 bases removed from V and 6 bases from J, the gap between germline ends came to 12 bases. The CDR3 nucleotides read TGTGCCAGCAGTTTCCCAGGACCCCATGGCTACACCTTC. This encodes CASSFPGPHGYTF.

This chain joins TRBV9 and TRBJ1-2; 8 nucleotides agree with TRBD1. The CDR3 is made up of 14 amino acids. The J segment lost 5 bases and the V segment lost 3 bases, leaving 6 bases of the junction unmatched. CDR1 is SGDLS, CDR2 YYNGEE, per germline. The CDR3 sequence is CASSATGGAYGYTF. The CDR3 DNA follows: TGTGCCAGCAGCGCTACAGGGGGGGCGTATGGCTACACCTTC.

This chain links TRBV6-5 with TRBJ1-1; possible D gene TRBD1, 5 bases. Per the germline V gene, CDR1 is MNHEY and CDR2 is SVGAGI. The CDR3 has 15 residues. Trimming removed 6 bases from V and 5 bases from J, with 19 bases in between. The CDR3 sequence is CASRVEAGRGTEAFF. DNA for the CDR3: TGTGCCAGCAGGGTGGAGGCGGGGAGGGGTACTGAAGCTTTCTTT.

The CDR3 nucleotides are TGTGCCAGCAGCTTATTAGGTCTAAGCTCCTACGAGCAGTACTTC. Its translation is CASSLLGLSSYEQYF. The V gene is TRBV7-2, the J gene TRBJ2-7; the D is unclear. The germline V gene encodes CDR1 SGHTA and CDR2 FQGNSA. Trimming cost V 2 bases and J 0 bases, with 11 bases left between them. This CDR3 is 15 amino acids long.

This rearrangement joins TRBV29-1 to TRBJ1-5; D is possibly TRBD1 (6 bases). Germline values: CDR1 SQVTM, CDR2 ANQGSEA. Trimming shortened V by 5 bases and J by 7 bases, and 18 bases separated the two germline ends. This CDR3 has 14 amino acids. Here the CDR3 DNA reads TGCAGCGTTAGTACGGGGGCACCAGGGCAGCCCCAGCATTTT. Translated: CSVSTGAPGQPQHF.

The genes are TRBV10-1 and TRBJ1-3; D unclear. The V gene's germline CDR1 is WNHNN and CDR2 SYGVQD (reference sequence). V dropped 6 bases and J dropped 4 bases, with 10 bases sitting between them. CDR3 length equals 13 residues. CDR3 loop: CASSPSAGNTIYF. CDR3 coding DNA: TGCGCCAGCAGCCCTAGTGCAGGAAACACCATATATTTT.